Shown below are 10 T cell receptor beta chains from a single sample sequenced in a study of spatial heterogeneity in lung cancer. TCRdb recomputed calls from the 5' RACE reads with MiXCR, one row per CDR3 protein. The table records fewer than 45,000 distinct CDR3 sequences, about 6.7% of them present only once. Time point noted: sample taken at primary tumor resection. In each case, whole RNA from tumor, nontumor lung or frozen PBMC was sequenced unsorted. The input for sequencing was PBMCs, taken at surgery. These receptors all come from a female donor with early-stage non-small cell lung cancer.

In its sample, this clonotype was seen many times. The J gene is TRBJ1-3, the V gene TRBV5-1, with a possible D match to TRBD1 (6 bases). The CDR3 loop spans 14 amino acids. Germline CDR1 reads SGHRS; CDR2 reads YFSETQ. The ends were cut back, 0 bases at V and 4 bases at J, with 8 bases in the middle. The CDR3, as DNA: TGCGCCAGCAGCTTGGGGACAGCCGGAAACACCATATATTTT. Translating gives CASSLGTAGNTIYF.

The chain couples TRBV7-2 to TRBJ2-3, with D perhaps TRBD1 or TRBD2 (5 bases each). Germline V lookup: CDR1 SGHTA, CDR2 FQGNSA. V lost 5 bases and J lost 4, with 19 bases in between. The CDR3 runs to 16 residues. DNA for the CDR3: TGTGCCAGCAGCCCCCCCCGGGGCCGCCGGCCAGATACGCAGTATTTT. Translated, it gives CASSPPRGRRPDTQYF.

This clonotype was recorded many times. J is TRBJ2-2 and V is TRBV10-3; 7 bases align to TRBD1. Losses at the gene ends were 3 bases for V and 1 base for J; bases not matched to a gene: 5. Germline V gene sequence: CDR1 ENHRY, CDR2 SYGVKD. The CDR3 extends over 16 amino acids. The CDR3 protein is CAISESQGLNTGELFF. CDR3 DNA: TGTGCCATCAGTGAATCACAGGGGTTGAACACCGGGGAGCTGTTTTTT.

A few counts support this clonotype. The chain carries TRBV5-5 and TRBJ1-4, with TRBD1 matching over 8 bases. Germline V gives CDR1 SGHKS, CDR2 YYEKEE (reference sequence). Unmatched junction bases numbered 14, after V lost 0 bases and J lost 7 bases. This CDR3 region has 18 residues. CDR3 loop: CASSLEQRQDRGLEKLFF. The CDR3 region has the DNA TGTGCCAGCAGCTTGGAGCAACGACAAGACAGGGGACTTGAAAAACTGTTTTTT.

This clonotype was recorded at least ten times. This chain uses TRBV12-3 or TRBV12-4 with TRBJ2-3; D is possibly TRBD1 (6 bases). Trimming cost V 6 bases and J 0 bases, with 10 bases left between them. The CDR3 extends over 14 amino acids. The CDR3 nucleotides are TGTGCCAGCAGCCAGGGGTCCAGCACAGATACGCAGTATTTT. Translated, it gives CASSQGSSTDTQYF.

V usage is TRBV30 and J usage is TRBJ1-1; D not resolved. The V end lost 5 bases, the J end lost 3 bases, and 10 bases lay between the germline ends. There are 12 residues in the CDR3. The germline gives CDR1 GTSNPN, CDR2 SVGIG (reference sequence). The CDR3 protein is CAWSQVYTEAFF. The CDR3 nucleotides read TGTGCCTGGTCCCAAGTATACACTGAAGCTTTCTTT.

The chain links TRBV5-4 to TRBJ1-1, with 10 bases fitting TRBD1. The CDR3 covers 18 residues. After removal of 3 bases from V and 4 bases from J, the junction contained 15 bases not matched to a gene. Per germline, CDR1 SGHNT and CDR2 YYREEE (reference sequence). Written as DNA, the CDR3 is TGTGCCAGCAGCTCGTCAGGCTGGGACAGGGGAAAAAGCACTGAAGCTTTCTTT. It is translated as CASSSSGWDRGKSTEAFF.

This clonotype is labeled medium-sized (0.01 to 0.1%). This chain joins TRBV29-1 and TRBJ1-2, with D unclear. Between the trimmed V and J ends, which lost 6 bases and 0 bases, there was a span of 11 bases. Germline CDR1 and CDR2: SQVTM and ANQGSEA. The CDR3 has 13 amino acids. The CDR3 reads CSVKLGANYGYTF. The DNA of the CDR3 is TGCAGCGTGAAGCTCGGAGCTAACTATGGCTACACCTTC.

V is TRBV19 and J is TRBJ2-4; TRBD1 or TRBD2 may be the D gene (6 bases each). This CDR3 is built from 15 residues. Germline loops: CDR1 LNHDA, CDR2 SQIVND (reference sequence). V was trimmed by 1 base and J by 3 bases, leaving 10 bases between them. CDR3 region: CASSIGGAGKNIQYF. CDR3 DNA: TGTGCCAGTAGTATAGGGGGGGCAGGCAAAAACATTCAGTACTTC.

V usage is TRBV6-2 or TRBV6-3 and J usage is TRBJ2-5, with 11 bases aligning to TRBD2. CDR3 length: 16 amino acids. V lost 5 bases and J lost 2; bases outside the gene matches: 7. Germline CDR1 MNHEY, CDR2 SVGEGT. The chain's CDR3 is CASSPLGTSGQETQYF. CDR3 coding DNA: TGTGCCAGCAGTCCACTGGGGACTAGCGGACAAGAGACCCAGTACTTC.